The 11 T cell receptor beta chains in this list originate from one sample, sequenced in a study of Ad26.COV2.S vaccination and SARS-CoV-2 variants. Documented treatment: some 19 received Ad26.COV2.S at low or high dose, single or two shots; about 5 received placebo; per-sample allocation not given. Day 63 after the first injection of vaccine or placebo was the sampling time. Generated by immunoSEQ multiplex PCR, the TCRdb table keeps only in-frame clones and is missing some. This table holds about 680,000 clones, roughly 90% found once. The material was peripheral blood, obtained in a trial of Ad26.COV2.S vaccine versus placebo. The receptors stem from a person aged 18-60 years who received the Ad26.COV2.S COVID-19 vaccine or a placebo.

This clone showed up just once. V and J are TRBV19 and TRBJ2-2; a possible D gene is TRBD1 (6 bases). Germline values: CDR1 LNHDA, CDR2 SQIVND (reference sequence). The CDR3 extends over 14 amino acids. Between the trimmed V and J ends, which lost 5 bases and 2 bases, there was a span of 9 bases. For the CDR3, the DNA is TGTGCCAGTAGTTCGGACAGCAACACCGGGGAGCTGTTTTTT. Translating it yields CASSSDSNTGELFF.

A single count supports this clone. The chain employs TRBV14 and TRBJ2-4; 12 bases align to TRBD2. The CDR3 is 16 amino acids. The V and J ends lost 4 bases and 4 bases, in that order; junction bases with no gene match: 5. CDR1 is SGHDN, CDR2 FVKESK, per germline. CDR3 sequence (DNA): TGTGCCAGCAGCCCCGGACTAGCGGGACGGAAAAACATTCAGTACTTC. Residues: CASSPGLAGRKNIQYF.

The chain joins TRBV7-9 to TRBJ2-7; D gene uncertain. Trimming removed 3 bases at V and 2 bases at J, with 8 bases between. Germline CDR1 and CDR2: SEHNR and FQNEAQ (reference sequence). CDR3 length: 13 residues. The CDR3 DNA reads TGTGCCAGCAGCTTCGGACGGGCCTACGAGCAGTACTTC. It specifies CASSFGRAYEQYF.

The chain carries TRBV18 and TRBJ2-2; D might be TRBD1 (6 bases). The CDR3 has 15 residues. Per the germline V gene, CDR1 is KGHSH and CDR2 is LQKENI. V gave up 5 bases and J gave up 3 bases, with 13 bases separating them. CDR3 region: CASSFSGADTGELFF. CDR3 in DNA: TGTGCCAGCTCATTCTCAGGGGCGGACACCGGGGAGCTGTTTTTT.

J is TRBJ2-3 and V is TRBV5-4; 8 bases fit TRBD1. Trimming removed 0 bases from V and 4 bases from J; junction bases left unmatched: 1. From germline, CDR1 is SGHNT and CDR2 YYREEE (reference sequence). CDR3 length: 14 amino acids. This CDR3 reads CASSLDRGADTQYF. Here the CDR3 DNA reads TGTGCCAGCAGCTTGGACAGGGGGGCAGATACGCAGTATTTT.

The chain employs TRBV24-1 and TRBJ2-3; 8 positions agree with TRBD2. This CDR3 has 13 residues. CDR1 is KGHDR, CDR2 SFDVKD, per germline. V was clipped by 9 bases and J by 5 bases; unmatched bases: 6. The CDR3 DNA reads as TGTGCCACCTCGTCGGGGGGGGGAGATACGCAGTATTTT. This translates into CATSSGGGDTQYF.

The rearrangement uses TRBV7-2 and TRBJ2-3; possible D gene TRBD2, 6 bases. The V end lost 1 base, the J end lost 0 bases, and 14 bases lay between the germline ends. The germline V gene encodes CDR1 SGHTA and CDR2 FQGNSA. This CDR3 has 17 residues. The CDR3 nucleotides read TGTGCCAGCAGCTTAGGGGAGCGGGCTCGGAGCACAGATACGCAGTATTTT. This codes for CASSLGERARSTDTQYF.

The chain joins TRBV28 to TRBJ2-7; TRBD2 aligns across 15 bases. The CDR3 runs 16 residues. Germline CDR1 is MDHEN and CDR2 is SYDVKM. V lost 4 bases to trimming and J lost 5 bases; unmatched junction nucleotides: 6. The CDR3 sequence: CASSSLGLAGGDEQYF. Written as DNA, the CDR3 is TGTGCCAGCAGTTCCCTAGGACTAGCGGGGGGGGACGAGCAGTACTTC.

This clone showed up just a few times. The CDR3 is CASSLRRGDQPQHF. Here the CDR3 DNA reads TGCGCCAGCAGCCTACGGAGGGGGGATCAGCCCCAGCATTTT. This chain connects TRBV4-3 to TRBJ1-5; D may be TRBD1 (6 bases). V was shortened by 4 bases and J by 5 bases, with 12 bases between the two germline ends. The CDR3 length is 14 residues. Germline V gene lookup returns CDR1 LGHNA and CDR2 YSLEER.

The CDR3 spells CASSLDRNNSPLHF. The CDR3 bases are TGTGCCAGCAGCTTGGACAGGAATAATTCACCCCTCCACTTT. The genes are TRBV5-5 and TRBJ1-6, with D possibly matching TRBD1 (5 bases). Trimming cost V 0 bases and J 5 bases, with 6 bases left between them. The CDR3 totals 14 residues. Germline CDR1 and CDR2: SGHKS and YYEKEE (reference sequence).

The CDR3 DNA reads TGTGCCAGCAGCGCACGGAAAACTATTAATCAGCCCCAGCATTTT. Protein product: CASSARKTINQPQHF. V is TRBV7-2 and J is TRBJ1-5, with unresolved D. Trimming removed 5 bases from V and 4 bases from J, with 15 bases in between. The CDR3 totals 15 residues. Germline values: CDR1 SGHTA, CDR2 FQGNSA.